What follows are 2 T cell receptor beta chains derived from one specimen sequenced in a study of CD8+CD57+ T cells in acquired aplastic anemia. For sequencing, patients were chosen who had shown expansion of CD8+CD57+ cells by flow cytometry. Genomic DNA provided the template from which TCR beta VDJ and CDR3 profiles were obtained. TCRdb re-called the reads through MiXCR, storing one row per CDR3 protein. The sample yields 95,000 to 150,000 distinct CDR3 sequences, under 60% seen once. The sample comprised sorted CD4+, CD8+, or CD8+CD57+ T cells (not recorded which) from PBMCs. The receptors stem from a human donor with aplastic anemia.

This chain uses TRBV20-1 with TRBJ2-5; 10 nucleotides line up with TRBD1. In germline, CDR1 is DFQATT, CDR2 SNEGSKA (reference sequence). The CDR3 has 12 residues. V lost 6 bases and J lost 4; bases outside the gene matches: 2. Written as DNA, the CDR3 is TGCAGTGCCCGGACAGGGGGAGAGACCCAGTACTTC. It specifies CSARTGGETQYF.

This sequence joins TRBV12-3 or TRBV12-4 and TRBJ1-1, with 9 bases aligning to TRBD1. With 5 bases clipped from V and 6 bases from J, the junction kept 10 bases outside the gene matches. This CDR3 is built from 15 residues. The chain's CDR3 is CASSVKQGARSEAFF. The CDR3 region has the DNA TGTGCCAGCAGTGTGAAACAGGGGGCTAGATCTGAAGCTTTCTTT.